This T cell receptor (beta chain) was identified during a study of response to subunit inactivated influenza vaccine. Of note for this clonotype: Its antigen remains unidentified.

Findings and limits, study-wide: The authors suggested that every seasonal influenza vaccination recruits few new T cells.

This CDR3 comprises 14 residues. From germline, CDR1 is SGHRS and CDR2 YFSETQ. Trimming took off 8 bases at V and 4 bases at J, with 17 bases between the two ends. TCRdb re-derived calls from the RT-PCR reads in MiXCR, one entry per CDR3 protein. The data hold approximately 520,000 distinct CDR3 sequences, with approximately 17% observed a single time. This TCR was sampled from a man aged 45-69 years who received an inactivated influenza vaccine. Sequencing used CD4+ T cells sorted from PBMCs, obtained around 25 months after vaccination. The J gene is TRBJ2-3, the V gene TRBV5-1, with D perhaps matching TRBD2 (6 bases). The CDR3 region has the DNA TGCGCCAGTAATCGCGGGGTGACTGCAGATACGCAGTATTTT. Its translation: CASNRGVTADTQYF. The variable domain in full, with the rest retrieved from reference TRBV5-1 and TRBJ2-3, is KAGVTQTPRYLIKTRGQQVTLSCSPISGHRSVSWYQQTPGQGLQFLFEYFSETQRNKGNFPGRFSGRQFSNSRSEMNVSTLELGDSALYLCASNRGVTADTQYFGPGTRLTVL.